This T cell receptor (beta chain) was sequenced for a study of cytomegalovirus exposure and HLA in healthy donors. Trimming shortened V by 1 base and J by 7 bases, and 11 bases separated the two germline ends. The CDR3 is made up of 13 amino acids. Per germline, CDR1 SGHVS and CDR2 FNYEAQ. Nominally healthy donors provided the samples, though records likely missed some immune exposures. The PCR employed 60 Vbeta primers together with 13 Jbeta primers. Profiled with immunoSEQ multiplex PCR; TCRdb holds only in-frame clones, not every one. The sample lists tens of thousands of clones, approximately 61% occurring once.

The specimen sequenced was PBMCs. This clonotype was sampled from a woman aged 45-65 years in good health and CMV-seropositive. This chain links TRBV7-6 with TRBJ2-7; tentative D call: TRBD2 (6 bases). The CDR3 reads CASSLVRGVEQYF. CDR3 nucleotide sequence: TGTGCCAGCAGCTTAGTGCGCGGGGTAGAGCAGTACTTC.